The T cell receptor (beta chain) described here comes from a study of T cell repertoires in cytomegalovirus infection. General observations from the study: Clonotypes of TCR beta that were HLA-C-restricted and CMV-specific dominated the ex vivo response.

This clonotype was detected a few times. As yet, its antigen is unknown. TCRdb re-called the reads with MiXCR, one entry per CDR3 protein. The sample holds fewer than 400,000 distinct CDR3 sequences, less than 20% seen once. This clonotype was obtained from a human donor in good health (CMV status not recorded). Some clones in this sample may be carry-over from other donors' samples. The sample comprised PBMCs.

CDR3 loop: CASNQGSNTGELFF. DNA for the CDR3: TGCGCCAGCAACCAGGGCTCGAACACCGGGGAGCTGTTTTTT. V and J are TRBV5-1 and TRBJ2-2; D is possibly TRBD1 (5 bases). CDR3 length: 14 amino acids. The V end was cut by 6 bases, the J end by 0 bases, with 9 bases between. Germline assignment: CDR1 SGHRS and CDR2 YFSETQ.